These 24 T cell receptor beta chains originate from one sample sequenced in a study of CXCR3-negative and CXCR3-positive naive CD8 T cells. Via 5' RACE with UMI labels, TRB cDNA libraries were prepared. TCRdb reprocessed the 5' RACE reads and stores each CDR3 protein as one record, lacking DNA. In total, the table holds approximately 65,000 distinct CDR3 sequences. These receptors have no identified antigens. The study's findings and limits: Naive CXCR3-positive cells had TRB CDR3s more hydrophobic than those of CXCR3-negative naive cells.

The sample was naive CXCR3+ CD8+ T cells from blood. Described subset: CD45RO-CCR7+CD27+CD95- naive CD8+ T cells expressing CXCR3 (TNR3+). The receptor source for this set is a human donor in good health. Some clones in this sample may be carry-over from other donors' samples.

The V call is TRBV29-1, the J call TRBJ1-3; there is no DNA to check the TCRdb D call of TRBD1. This CDR3 spans 14 amino acids. Germline values: CDR1 SQVTM, CDR2 ANQGSEA. This chain's CDR3 is CSVGTGYGGNTIYF. The full variable domain, in which reference TRBV29-1 and TRBJ1-3 provide the parts outside the CDR3, is SAVISQKPSRDICQRGTSLTIQCQVDSQVTMMFWYRQQPGQSLTLIATANQGSEATYESGFVIDKFPISRPNLTFSTLTVSNMSPEDSSIYLCSVGTGYGGNTIYFGEGSWLTVV.

This rearrangement joins TRBV27 to TRBJ2-1; no DNA is available, so the TRBD1 call from TCRdb remains unchecked. CDR1 MNHEY and CDR2 SMNVEV come from the germline V gene (reference sequence). This CDR3 comprises 11 residues. CDR3 amino acids: CAGGRGNEQFF.

The CDR3 loop is CASSLTGGSYEQYF. The V gene is TRBV12-3 or TRBV12-4, the J gene TRBJ2-7; the TCRdb D gene call, TRBD1, has no DNA to confirm it. This CDR3 has 14 amino acids.

V usage is TRBV28 and J usage is TRBJ1-4; TCRdb's D gene call, TRBD1, goes unchecked for lack of DNA. Germline V gene sequence: CDR1 MDHEN, CDR2 SYDVKM. There are 17 residues in the CDR3. The CDR3 reads CASSSRDSIATNEKLFF.

The genes are TRBV20-1 and TRBJ1-1. CDR1 and CDR2 from the germline V gene are DFQATT and SNEGSKA (reference sequence). The CDR3 is 13 residues long. CDR3 sequence: CSALDTRDTEAFF.

This chain uses TRBV25-1 with TRBJ2-7; without DNA, the TCRdb call of TRBD1 cannot be checked. Germline V gene data show CDR1 as MGHDK and CDR2 as SYGVNS. This CDR3 is built from 16 residues. CDR3 in amino acids: CASSEYQSGGWDEQYF.

The chain links TRBV4-3 to TRBJ2-2; with no DNA, the TCRdb D assignment of TRBD1 cannot be verified. The length of the CDR3 is 15 residues. CDR1 LGHNA and CDR2 YSLEER come from the germline V gene. The CDR3 spells CASSPDRVGTGELFF.

This chain connects TRBV29-1 to TRBJ2-7. The CDR3 length is 11 residues. Germline V gives CDR1 SQVTM, CDR2 ANQGSEA. CDR3 sequence: CSGGNYYEQYF.

V and J are TRBV7-3 and TRBJ1-2; the TCRdb D gene call, TRBD1, has no DNA to confirm it. Germline CDR1 and CDR2: SGHTA and FQGTGA. The CDR3 contains 14 residues. The CDR3 loop reads CGSSSPDRGGGYTF.

The rearrangement joins TRBV5-1 to TRBJ2-1; checking the TCRdb D call of TRBD2 is not possible without DNA. Germline V gene lookup returns CDR1 SGHRS and CDR2 YFSETQ. There are 15 residues in the CDR3. CDR3 amino acids: CASTPSGGGGNEQFF. The complete variable domain, with remaining parts taken from reference TRBV5-1 and TRBJ2-1, reads KAGVTQTPRYLIKTRGQQVTLSCSPISGHRSVSWYQQTPGQGLQFLFEYFSETQRNKGNFPGRFSGRQFSNSRSEMNVSTLELGDSALYLCASTPSGGGGNEQFFGPGTRLTVL.

The J gene is TRBJ1-2, the V gene TRBV2. The CDR3 extends over 11 amino acids. Germline values: CDR1 SNHLY, CDR2 FYNNEI. The CDR3 sequence: CARSLAEGYTF.

The V and J genes are TRBV7-3 and TRBJ2-7. CDR1 is SGHTA and CDR2 is FQGTGA in the germline V gene. The CDR3 has 12 residues. CDR3 residues: CASSYNGYEQYF. Looking up the rest from reference TRBV7-3 and TRBJ2-7 gives the full variable domain: GAGVSQTPSNKVTEKGKYVELRCDPISGHTALYWYRQSLGQGPEFLIYFQGTGAADDSGLPNDRFFAVRPEGSVSTLKIQRTERGDSAVYLCASSYNGYEQYFGPGTRLTVT.

This chain connects TRBV27 to TRBJ2-3. This CDR3 comprises 13 residues. CDR1 is MNHEY and CDR2 is SMNVEV in the germline V gene (reference sequence). The CDR3 region is CASSFLSVDTQYF.

The V gene is TRBV29-1, the J gene TRBJ1-1. Germline V gene sequence: CDR1 SQVTM, CDR2 ANQGSEA. The CDR3 sequence is 12 residues long. The CDR3 sequence: CSVRPGGTEAFF.

This chain links TRBV28 with TRBJ2-2; there is no DNA to check the TCRdb D call of TRBD1. The CDR3 runs to 18 residues. CDR1 is MDHEN, CDR2 SYDVKM, per germline. This chain's CDR3 is CASSPYWTGMFNTGELFF.

V usage is TRBV7-9 and J usage is TRBJ2-5; TCRdb's D call, TRBD2, is unchecked because there is no DNA. The CDR3 has 17 residues. Germline-derived CDR1 and CDR2 are SEHNR and FQNEAQ (reference sequence). The CDR3 sequence: CASSSGGLAAYQETQYF.

The J gene is TRBJ2-7, the V gene TRBV28; TCRdb's assignment of TRBD1 cannot be checked, as there is no DNA. This CDR3 region has 16 residues. Germline lookup yields CDR1 MDHEN and CDR2 SYDVKM. CDR3 loop: CASSSKPGTGDYEQYF.

The V gene is TRBV7-9, the J gene TRBJ2-7; TCRdb indicates TRBD2, and absent DNA this call remains unverified. Germline V gives CDR1 SEHNR, CDR2 FQNEAQ (reference sequence). The CDR3 is 14 amino acids. CDR3 residues: CASSPGTSGYEQYF.

This chain uses TRBV7-2 with TRBJ2-1; as DNA is missing, the TRBD1 call by TCRdb cannot be tested. This CDR3 is built from 15 residues. CDR1 is SGHTA, CDR2 FQGNSA, per germline. CDR3: CASSLGTGVYNEQFF.

The chain recombines TRBV6-4 with TRBJ2-7. The CDR3 is 13 residues long. Germline V gene sequence: CDR1 MRHNA, CDR2 SNTAGT. The CDR3 sequence is CASSEQEAYEQYF.

The rearrangement joins TRBV6-2 or TRBV6-3 to TRBJ1-6; TCRdb lists TRBD1, though no DNA is available to test this call. Germline V gene lookup returns CDR1 MNHEY and CDR2 SVGEGT. The CDR3 sequence is 21 residues long. The CDR3 is CASSYSSIIPGTSSYNSPLHF.

The chain uses TRBV6-6 and TRBJ2-7; lacking DNA, the TRBD1 call made by TCRdb goes unchecked. In germline, CDR1 is MNHNY, CDR2 SVGAGI (reference sequence). The CDR3 contains 14 residues. The CDR3 loop reads CASSYDGQTYEQYF.

This chain uses TRBV2 with TRBJ1-1. Germline assignment: CDR1 SNHLY and CDR2 FYNNEI. The CDR3 totals 17 residues. The CDR3 spells CASTEPRGGGTVTEAFF.

V usage is TRBV7-6 and J usage is TRBJ2-1; the D gene TCRdb calls, TRBD1, cannot be checked with no DNA. The CDR3 loop spans 20 amino acids. Looked up from germline, CDR1 is SGHVS and CDR2 is FNYEAQ. CDR3 sequence reads: CASSLDILMAGQVSYNEQFF.